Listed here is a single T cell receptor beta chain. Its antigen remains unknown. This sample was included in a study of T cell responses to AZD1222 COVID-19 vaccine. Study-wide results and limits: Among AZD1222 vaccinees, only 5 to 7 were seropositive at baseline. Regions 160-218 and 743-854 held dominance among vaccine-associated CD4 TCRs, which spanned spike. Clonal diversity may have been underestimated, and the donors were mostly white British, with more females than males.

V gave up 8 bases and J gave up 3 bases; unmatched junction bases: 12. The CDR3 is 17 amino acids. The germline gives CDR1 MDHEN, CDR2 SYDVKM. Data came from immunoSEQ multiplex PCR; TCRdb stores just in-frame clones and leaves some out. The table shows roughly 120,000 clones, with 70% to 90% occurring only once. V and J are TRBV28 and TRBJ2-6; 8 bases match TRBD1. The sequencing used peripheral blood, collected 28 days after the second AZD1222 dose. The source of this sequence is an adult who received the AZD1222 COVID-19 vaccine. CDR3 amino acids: CASSLPGGAVGANVLTF. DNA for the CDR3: TGTGCCAGCTCCCTACCAGGGGGCGCGGTTGGGGCCAACGTCCTGACTTTC. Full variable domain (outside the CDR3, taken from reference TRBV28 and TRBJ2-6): DVKVTQSSRYLVKRTGEKVFLECVQDMDHENMFWYRQDPGLGLRLIYFSYDVKMKEKGDIPEGYSVSREKKERFSLILESASTNQTSMYLCASSLPGGAVGANVLTFGAGSRLTVL.